Below, one TCR beta chain is given with its context. The antigen is not known. This specimen comes from a study of T cells in Graves' hyperthyroidism and ophthalmopathy. CDR1 and CDR2 from the germline V gene are SGHTA and FQGNSA. V was pared by 4 bases and J by 4 bases, with 13 bases of the junction left unmatched. This CDR3 comprises 18 residues. Amplified TCR beta CDR3 regions came from RNA transcripts. Carried out on the TCR CDR3, a first-round RT-PCR used the HTBI primer set. TCRdb analysed the multiplex PCR reads with MiXCR anew, one entry per CDR3 protein. The sample yields roughly 500,000 distinct CDR3 sequences, roughly 46% seen once. Clinicians diagnosed patients from clinical symptoms, serum thyroxine and TRAb, thyroid ultrasound and orbital computed tomography. General study points: Ophthalmopathy was distinguished from stable hyperthyroidism by 13 V-J signatures.

The rearrangement uses TRBV7-2 and TRBJ2-2; 9 bases are a match to TRBD1. This TCR was sampled from an adult woman with Graves' disease, either hyperthyroidism or ophthalmopathy (not recorded which). The source material was peripheral blood or thyroid tissue (not recorded which). In DNA form, the CDR3 reads TGTGCCAGCAGCTCTTCGACTGGTGGGGGACAGGGCACCGGGGAGCTGTTTTTT. This sequence encodes CASSSSTGGGQGTGELFF.